The 5 T cell receptor beta chains below come from one sample, sequenced in a study of blood T cell repertoires in COVID-19. Repertoires were generated with immunoSEQ multiplex PCR, while TCRdb's copy carries only in-frame clones and drops some. The data show approximately 180,000 clones, approximately 83% seen once. Sequencing used peripheral blood. The receptors here all came from a man aged 55 to 69 with acute or convalescent COVID-19.

The rearrangement links TRBV7-2 to TRBJ2-2, with unresolved D. CDR3 length: 14 residues. Germline CDR1 reads SGHTA; CDR2 reads FQGNSA. V lost 5 bases and J lost 1, with 8 bases in between. CDR3 sequence (DNA): TGTGCCAGCAGCCCCGCTAGGAACACCGGGGAGCTGTTTTTT. This gives the protein CASSPARNTGELFF.

This chain links TRBV9 with TRBJ2-3; the D gene is possibly TRBD2 (6 bases). V lost 3 bases and J lost 4, with 18 bases in between. The CDR3 covers 16 residues. Germline V lookup: CDR1 SGDLS, CDR2 YYNGEE. The CDR3 loop is CASSERGLRLADTQYF. The CDR3 nucleotides are TGTGCCAGCAGCGAAAGGGGACTCCGCCTGGCAGATACGCAGTATTTT.

In DNA form, the CDR3 reads TGTGCCAGCAGCACCCCAGGGAAGGTAGGAACCGGGGAGCTGTTTTTT. It specifies CASSTPGKVGTGELFF. The chain is built from TRBV21-1 and TRBJ2-2; the table's D call TRBD1 went unverified against the DNA. TRBV21-1 is described as a pseudogene. The length of the CDR3 is 16 residues.

This chain uses TRBV7-2 with TRBJ2-3; TRBD1 matches 9 bases. CDR3 length equals 14 residues. V lost 6 bases to trimming and J lost 1 base; unmatched junction nucleotides: 2. Germline V gene lookup returns CDR1 SGHTA and CDR2 FQGNSA. The DNA for the CDR3 is TGTGCCAGCAGTTACAGGGGGCGCACAGATACGCAGTATTTT. This encodes CASSYRGRTDTQYF.

The chain uses TRBV20-1 and TRBJ1-1, with a tentative D call TRBD1 (5 bases). Trimming removed 5 bases at V and 12 bases at J, with 16 bases between. CDR1 and CDR2 from the germline V gene are DFQATT and SNEGSKA (reference sequence). CDR3 size: 11 residues. CDR3 loop: CSASRDFRTFF. DNA of the CDR3: TGCAGTGCTTCCCGGGACTTTAGAACTTTCTTT.